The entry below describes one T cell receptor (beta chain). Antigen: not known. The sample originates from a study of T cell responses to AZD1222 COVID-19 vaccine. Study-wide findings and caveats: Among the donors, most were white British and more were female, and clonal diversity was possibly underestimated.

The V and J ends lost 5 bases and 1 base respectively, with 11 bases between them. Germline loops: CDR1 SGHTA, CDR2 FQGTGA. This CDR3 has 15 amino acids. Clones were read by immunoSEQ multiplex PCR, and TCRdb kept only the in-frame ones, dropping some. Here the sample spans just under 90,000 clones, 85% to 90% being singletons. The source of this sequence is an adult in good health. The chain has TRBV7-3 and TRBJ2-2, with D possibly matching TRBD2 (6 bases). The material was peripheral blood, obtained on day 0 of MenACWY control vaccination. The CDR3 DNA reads TGTGCCAGCAGCCCCCCGGGGGAGAACACCGGGGAGCTGTTTTTT. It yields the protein CASSPPGENTGELFF.